The entry below gives a single T cell receptor (beta chain) sequence along with its context. The data stem from a study of blood T cell repertoires in COVID-19. As for the study in general: Both acute and convalescent COVID-19 samples were obtained from the United States, Italy and Spain. PBMCs, B-cell-depleted T cells, or T cells were the source of the cDNA or gDNA that made up the material.

In the original processing: Reference gene primers were amplified, and this amplification served to estimate nucleated cell counts. Data came from immunoSEQ multiplex PCR; TCRdb stores just in-frame clones and leaves some out. Clonal size and the V and J genes are those of that table, whereas D and trimming came from the DNA. This repertoire shows 32,000 or so clones, approximately 90% found once; its top ten account for around 1.8%. With 6 bases clipped from V and 5 bases from J, the junction kept 6 bases outside the gene matches. The CDR3 loop spans 16 amino acids. The germline V gene has CDR1 SEHNR and CDR2 FQNEAQ (reference sequence).

The source of this sequence is a man in his fifties or sixties with active or convalescent COVID-19. Sequencing was done on a sample of peripheral blood. The chain links TRBV7-9 to TRBJ2-1, with 14 nucleotides matching TRBD2. In nucleotides, the CDR3 is TGTGCCAGCAGATTGGGACTAGCGGGAGTCCACAATGAGCAGTTCTTC. This sequence encodes CASRLGLAGVHNEQFF.